One sample yielded the 6 T cell receptor beta chains listed below, sequenced in a study of cytomegalovirus exposure and HLA in healthy donors. The PCR contained 60 Vbeta and 13 Jbeta primers. Assay used: immunoSEQ multiplex PCR; TCRdb lists only in-frame clones, some missing. Of around 160,000 clones in the sample, 77% were seen once. The sample comprised PBMCs. The receptor source for this set is a woman aged 40-49 years in good health and CMV-seropositive.

The chain combines TRBV5-1 with TRBJ1-3; D not certain. The CDR3 covers 14 residues. Trimming cost V 3 bases and J 4 bases, with 11 bases left between them. Germline V gene lookup returns CDR1 SGHRS and CDR2 YFSETQ. The CDR3, as DNA: TGCGCCAGCAGCTCTCTGGAGTCAGGAAACACCATATATTTT. It codes for CASSSLESGNTIYF.

CDR3 loop: CASSETIAENTEAFF. The CDR3 DNA reads as TGTGCCAGCAGTGAAACCATAGCAGAAAACACTGAAGCTTTCTTT. This rearrangement joins TRBV6-1 to TRBJ1-1; D gene ambiguous. Trimming took 2 bases from V and 2 from J, leaving 12 bases between them. CDR3 size: 15 residues. Germline CDR1 reads MNHNS; CDR2 reads SASEGT.

The chain recombines TRBV5-6 with TRBJ1-2; 10 nucleotides match TRBD1. The length of the CDR3 is 17 residues. Germline V gives CDR1 SGHDT, CDR2 YYEEEE. V shed 5 bases, J shed 4 bases, and the junction held 14 bases outside the gene matches. CDR3 bases: TGTGCCAGCAGTTCGATCTCCCGGGACAGGGGACCCTATGGCTACACCTTC. Protein: CASSSISRDRGPYGYTF.

This clone was found a few times. CDR3 bases: TGCAGCGTTGGGCAAAGACAGGGAACCGGCTACACCTTC. Translating it yields CSVGQRQGTGYTF. This chain joins TRBV29-1 and TRBJ1-2; 7 bases line up with TRBD1. The germline V gene encodes CDR1 SQVTM and CDR2 ANQGSEA. The CDR3 sequence is 13 residues long. V was clipped by 4 bases and J by 8 bases; unmatched bases: 10.

On this clone: Sequence at one end of the junction differs from germline and may be a read error. The genes are TRBV7-8 and TRBJ2-3; 8 bases are a match to TRBD2. This CDR3 has 16 residues. CDR1 is SGHVS and CDR2 is FQNEAQ in the germline V gene. The CDR3 DNA follows: TGTGCCAGCGGCTTAGCGCGCCGGGAGGGCCGAGATACGCAGTATTTT. Encoded protein: CASGLARREGRDTQYF.

V gene TRBV15 combines with J gene TRBJ2-5; 15 bases are shared with TRBD2. Per the germline V gene, CDR1 is LNHNV and CDR2 is YYDKDF (reference sequence). Trimming cost V 0 bases and J 0 bases; bases outside gene matches: 14. The CDR3 runs to 22 residues. The CDR3 loop reads CATSRDWGRTSGRVGDQETQYF. The CDR3 coding sequence is TGTGCCACCAGCAGAGATTGGGGTCGGACTAGCGGGAGGGTAGGGGACCAAGAGACCCAGTACTTC.